These 23 T cell receptor beta chains were all obtained from the same sample, sequenced in a study of T cell responses to AZD1222 COVID-19 vaccine. TCRdb's copy holds only in-frame clones and misses some; the assay was immunoSEQ multiplex PCR. Of about 120,000 clones in the sample, 80% to 95% are singletons; the top ten hold 11% to 15%. Sequenced material: peripheral blood, taken on day 0 of AZD1222 vaccination. These receptors came from an adult in good health.

The gene calls are TRBV5-1 and TRBJ1-2; perhaps TRBD1 as D (5 bases). V dropped 0 bases and J dropped 4 bases, with 13 bases sitting between them. Looked up from germline, CDR1 is SGHRS and CDR2 is YFSETQ. This CDR3 region has 15 residues. The CDR3 here is CASSLGSTGSYGYTF. In nucleotides, the CDR3 is TGCGCCAGCAGCTTGGGGTCTACAGGATCCTATGGCTACACCTTC.

The chain joins TRBV3-1 (or the pseudogene TRBV3-2) to TRBJ1-2, with 8 bases aligning to TRBD1. CDR1 is LGHDT and CDR2 is YNNKEL in the germline V gene (reference sequence). This CDR3 spans 18 amino acids. Trimming took 1 base from V and 7 from J; bases not matched to a gene: 17. The DNA of the CDR3 is TGTGCCAGCAGCCAAGCCGCGACCGGGACAGGTGCGTTTGGTGGCTACACCTTC. Protein product: CASSQAATGTGAFGGYTF.

V usage is TRBV7-7 and J usage is TRBJ2-5; 10 bases agree with TRBD2. The CDR3 loop spans 15 amino acids. The junction had 4 bases not matched to a gene; V was cut back by 4 bases and J by 2 bases. Germline V gene lookup returns CDR1 SSHAT and CDR2 FNYEAQ (reference sequence). The DNA for the CDR3 is TGTGCCAGCAGCTCTCGAGCGGGGGGGCAAGAGACCCAGTACTTC. Its translation is CASSSRAGGQETQYF.

This chain joins TRBV24-1 and TRBJ2-1, with D unresolved. This CDR3 is built from 12 residues. The ends were cut back, 4 bases at V and 7 bases at J, with 7 bases in the middle. Per the germline V gene, CDR1 is KGHDR and CDR2 is SFDVKD. The CDR3 loop reads CATSERANEQFF. The CDR3 DNA reads TGTGCCACCAGTGAAAGGGCGAATGAGCAGTTCTTC.

The chain carries TRBV18 and TRBJ1-4; no firm D call. V was cut by 1 base and J by 4 bases, with 13 bases left in between. The CDR3 sequence is 16 residues long. CDR1 and CDR2 from the germline V gene are KGHSH and LQKENI. The CDR3 is CASSPRAAFYNEKLFF. The DNA of the CDR3 is TGTGCCAGCTCACCACGGGCAGCCTTTTATAATGAAAAACTGTTTTTT.

The V and J genes are TRBV28 and TRBJ2-3, with 10 nucleotides matching TRBD2. CDR3 length equals 18 residues. Germline CDR1 is MDHEN and CDR2 is SYDVKM. V lost 5 bases and J lost 1; bases outside the gene matches: 12. CDR3 in amino acids: CASSNLAGVSFGTDTQYF. The CDR3 bases are TGTGCCAGCAGTAACCTAGCGGGAGTCTCTTTCGGCACAGATACGCAGTATTTT.

The rearrangement uses TRBV3-1 (or the pseudogene TRBV3-2) and TRBJ2-3, with no clear D. Germline CDR1 reads LGHDT; CDR2 reads YNNKEL (reference sequence). CDR3 size: 13 residues. Trimming removed 1 base at V and 4 bases at J, with 6 bases between. The DNA for the CDR3 is TGTGCCAGCAGCCAAGTCAGCTCAGATACGCAGTATTTT. Encoded protein: CASSQVSSDTQYF.

The rearrangement uses TRBV24-1 and TRBJ1-2, with D uncertain. From germline, CDR1 is KGHDR and CDR2 SFDVKD. V was clipped by 2 bases and J by 5 bases, with 5 bases between them. The CDR3 runs to 12 residues. CDR3 region: CATSDSGYGYTF. CDR3 DNA: TGTGCCACCAGTGATTCTGGATATGGCTACACCTTC.

The V and J genes are TRBV6-5 and TRBJ2-2; 8 nucleotides line up with TRBD2. CDR3 size: 14 residues. The germline gives CDR1 MNHEY, CDR2 SVGAGI. V trimming: 6 bases; J trimming: 7 bases; junction bases outside the gene matches: 7. The CDR3 DNA reads as TGTGCCAGCAGGAGCGGGGGCAGGGGCGGGGAGCTGTTTTTT. Encoded protein: CASRSGGRGGELFF.

The rearrangement joins TRBV18 to TRBJ2-7; no firm D call. This CDR3 contains 12 residues. With 2 bases removed from V and 6 bases from J, the gap between germline ends came to 8 bases. Germline lookup yields CDR1 KGHSH and CDR2 LQKENI. This CDR3 is CASSPTAGEQYF. As DNA, the CDR3 is TGTGCCAGCTCACCAACGGCTGGCGAGCAGTACTTC.

The chain combines TRBV24-1 with TRBJ2-1, with D possibly TRBD1 on 6 matching bases. Germline lookup yields CDR1 KGHDR and CDR2 SFDVKD. The CDR3 consists of 16 residues. V lost 4 bases and J lost 2, with 14 bases in between. The CDR3 spells CATSDSTGLPYNEQFF. The CDR3 bases are TGTGCCACCAGTGACTCAACAGGGCTACCCTACAATGAGCAGTTCTTC.

The chain links TRBV5-1 to TRBJ2-6; TRBD2 matches 8 bases. From germline, CDR1 is SGHRS and CDR2 YFSETQ. This CDR3 contains 16 residues. The trim removed 0 bases at V and 4 bases at J, leaving 3 bases unmatched. CDR3 sequence: CASSLAAGAGANVLTF. DNA for the CDR3: TGCGCCAGCAGCTTGGCAGCGGGGGCCGGGGCCAACGTCCTGACTTTC.

CDR3 protein: CASSQVKTGELFF. CDR3 DNA sequence: TGCGCCAGCAGCCAAGTAAAGACCGGGGAGCTGTTTTTT. The chain couples TRBV4-3 to TRBJ2-2, with D uncertain. Germline-derived CDR1 and CDR2 are LGHNA and YSLEER. The CDR3 contains 13 residues. Trimming left V 1 base short and J 5 bases short, with 5 bases between.

This rearrangement joins TRBV5-3 to TRBJ2-7; TRBD1 agrees at 7 bases. TRBV5-3 is an ORF, and what it does is uncertain. Unmatched junction bases numbered 1, after V lost 2 bases and J lost 2 bases. The CDR3 has 13 amino acids. CDR3 in DNA: TGTGCCAGAAGCTTCGGACAGGCCTACGAGCAGTACTTC. This sequence encodes CARSFGQAYEQYF.

The chain links TRBV19 to TRBJ1-5; D might be TRBD1 (5 bases). Germline CDR1 and CDR2: LNHDA and SQIVND (reference sequence). The CDR3 covers 15 residues. Trimming stripped 6 bases from V and 4 bases from J, with 16 bases between. For the CDR3, the DNA is TGTGCCAGTAGACCCCGGGGGGACCGTAATCAGCCCCAGCATTTT. Its protein product is CASRPRGDRNQPQHF.

V and J are TRBV7-2 and TRBJ1-5; D is unclear. The CDR3 has 15 residues. V was clipped by 1 base and J by 0 bases, with 7 bases between them. CDR1 and CDR2 (germline): SGHTA, FQGNSA. This CDR3 reads CASSLVGSSNQPQHF. The CDR3 coding sequence is TGTGCCAGCAGCTTAGTGGGGAGTAGCAATCAGCCCCAGCATTTT.

The chain employs TRBV2 and TRBJ1-5, with a weak D call TRBD1 (5 bases). CDR1 is SNHLY, CDR2 FYNNEI, per germline. The CDR3 consists of 16 residues. The V and J ends lost 5 bases and 6 bases respectively, with 20 bases between them. CDR3 nucleotide sequence: TGTGCCAGCAGTAGGCTGACTCGGGGCATAGGTCAGCCCCAGCATTTT. Amino acids: CASSRLTRGIGQPQHF.

The chain carries TRBV12-5 and TRBJ2-7; D may be TRBD1 (7 bases). This CDR3 spans 15 amino acids. The germline gives CDR1 LGHNT, CDR2 FRNRAP. The V and J ends lost 1 base and 1 base respectively, with 11 bases between them. CDR3 sequence reads: CASGLGAGQSYEQYF. The CDR3 coding sequence is TGTGCTAGTGGTTTGGGGGCGGGACAGTCCTACGAGCAGTACTTC.

The chain joins TRBV4-3 to TRBJ1-1, with 7 bases aligning to TRBD1. V was pared by 3 bases and J by 2 bases, with 6 bases of the junction left unmatched. This CDR3 spans 15 amino acids. CDR1 is LGHNA and CDR2 is YSLEER in the germline V gene. The CDR3 is CASSHLTGYNTEAFF. The CDR3 nucleotides read TGCGCCAGCAGCCACCTGACAGGGTACAACACTGAAGCTTTCTTT.

The chain couples TRBV10-3 to TRBJ1-2; no reliable D call. Trimming shortened V by 5 bases and J by 2 bases, and 6 bases separated the two germline ends. Germline V gene lookup returns CDR1 ENHRY and CDR2 SYGVKD. This CDR3 is built from 12 residues. This CDR3 is CAISQENYGYTF. CDR3 nucleotide sequence: TGTGCCATCAGTCAGGAGAACTATGGCTACACCTTC.

The chain recombines TRBV24-1 with TRBJ2-2, with TRBD2 as a possible D gene (5 bases). Germline values: CDR1 KGHDR, CDR2 SFDVKD. The CDR3 sequence is 12 residues long. V was cut by 4 bases and J by 6 bases, with 5 bases left in between. Here the CDR3 reads CATSERAGELFF. The CDR3 bases are TGTGCCACCAGTGAGAGGGCCGGGGAGCTGTTTTTT.

This chain uses TRBV5-1 with TRBJ1-2; D not resolved. The V end lost 2 bases, the J end lost 6 bases, and 8 bases lay between the germline ends. Germline V gene lookup returns CDR1 SGHRS and CDR2 YFSETQ. The CDR3 loop spans 12 amino acids. The CDR3 loop reads CASSFSGDGYTF. DNA for the CDR3: TGCGCCAGCAGCTTCTCCGGGGATGGCTACACCTTC.

The V call is TRBV5-1, the J call TRBJ2-1, with 11 bases identical to TRBD2. Germline V gives CDR1 SGHRS, CDR2 YFSETQ. The CDR3 length is 18 residues. After removal of 0 bases from V and 6 bases from J, the junction contained 11 bases not matched to a gene. The CDR3 is CASSLEPFLAGGFNEQFF. CDR3 coding DNA: TGCGCCAGCAGCTTGGAACCATTCCTAGCGGGGGGTTTCAATGAGCAGTTCTTC. Variable domain in full (rest from reference TRBV5-1 and TRBJ2-1): KAGVTQTPRYLIKTRGQQVTLSCSPISGHRSVSWYQQTPGQGLQFLFEYFSETQRNKGNFPGRFSGRQFSNSRSEMNVSTLELGDSALYLCASSLEPFLAGGFNEQFFGPGTRLTVL.